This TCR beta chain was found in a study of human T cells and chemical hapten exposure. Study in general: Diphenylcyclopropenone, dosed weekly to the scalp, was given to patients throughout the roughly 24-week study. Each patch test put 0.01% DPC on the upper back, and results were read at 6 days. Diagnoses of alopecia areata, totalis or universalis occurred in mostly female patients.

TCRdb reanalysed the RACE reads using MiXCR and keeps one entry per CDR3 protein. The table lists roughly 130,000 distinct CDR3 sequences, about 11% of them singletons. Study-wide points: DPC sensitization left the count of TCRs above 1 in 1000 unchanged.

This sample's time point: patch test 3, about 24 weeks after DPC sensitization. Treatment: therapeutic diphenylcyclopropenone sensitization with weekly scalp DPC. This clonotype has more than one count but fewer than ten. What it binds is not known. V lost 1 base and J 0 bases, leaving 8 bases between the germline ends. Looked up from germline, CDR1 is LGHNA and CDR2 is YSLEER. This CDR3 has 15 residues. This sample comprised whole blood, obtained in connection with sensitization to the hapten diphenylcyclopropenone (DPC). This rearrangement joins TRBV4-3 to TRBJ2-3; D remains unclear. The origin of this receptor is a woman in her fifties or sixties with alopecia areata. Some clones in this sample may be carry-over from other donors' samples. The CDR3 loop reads CASSQGAGSTDTQYF. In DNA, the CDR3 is TGCGCCAGCAGCCAAGGGGCCGGGAGCACAGATACGCAGTATTTT.